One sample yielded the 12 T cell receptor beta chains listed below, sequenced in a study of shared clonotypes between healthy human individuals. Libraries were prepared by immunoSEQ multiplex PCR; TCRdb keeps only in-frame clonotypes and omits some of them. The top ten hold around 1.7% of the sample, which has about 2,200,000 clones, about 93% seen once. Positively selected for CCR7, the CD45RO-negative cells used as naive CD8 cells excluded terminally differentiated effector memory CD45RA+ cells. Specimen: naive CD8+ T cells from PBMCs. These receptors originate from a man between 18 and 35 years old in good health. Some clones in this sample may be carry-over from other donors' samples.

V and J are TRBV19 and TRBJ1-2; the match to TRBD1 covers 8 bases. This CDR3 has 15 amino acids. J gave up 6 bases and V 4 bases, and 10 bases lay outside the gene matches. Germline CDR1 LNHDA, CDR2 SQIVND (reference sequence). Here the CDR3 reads CASSTRTGIFHGYTF. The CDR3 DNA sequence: TGTGCCAGTAGTACCAGGACAGGGATCTTTCATGGCTACACCTTC.

The CDR3 coding sequence is TGTGCCAGAAGCTTCCCCGGGACAGGGGTAGGAAACTATGGCTACACCTTC. It encodes CARSFPGTGVGNYGYTF. The rearrangement links TRBV5-3 to TRBJ1-2; 10 bases are shared with TRBD1. TRBV5-3 is sorted into the ORF group, with uncertain function. V was clipped by 2 bases and J by 2 bases; unmatched bases: 9. This CDR3 has 17 residues.

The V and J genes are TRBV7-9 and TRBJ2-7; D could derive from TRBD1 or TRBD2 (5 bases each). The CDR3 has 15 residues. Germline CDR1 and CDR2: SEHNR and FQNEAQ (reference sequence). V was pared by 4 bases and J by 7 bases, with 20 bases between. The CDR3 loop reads CASSSTRDPVREQYF. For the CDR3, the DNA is TGTGCCAGCAGCTCAACCCGGGACCCGGTGAGGGAGCAGTACTTC.

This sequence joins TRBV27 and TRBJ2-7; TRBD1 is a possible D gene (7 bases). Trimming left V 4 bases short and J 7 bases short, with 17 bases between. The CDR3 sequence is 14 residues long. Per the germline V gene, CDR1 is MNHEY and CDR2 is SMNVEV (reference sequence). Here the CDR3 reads CASSSFGGGEEQYF. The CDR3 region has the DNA TGTGCCAGCAGTTCTTTTGGAGGGGGCGAAGAGCAGTACTTC.

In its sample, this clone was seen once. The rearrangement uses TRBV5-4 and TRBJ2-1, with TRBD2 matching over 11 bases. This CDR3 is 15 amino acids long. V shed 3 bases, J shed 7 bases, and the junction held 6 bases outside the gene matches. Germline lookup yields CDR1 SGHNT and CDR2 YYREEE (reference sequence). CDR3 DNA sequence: TGTGCCAGCAGCTCACTAGCGGGAGTTCGGAATGAGCAGTTCTTC. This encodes CASSSLAGVRNEQFF.

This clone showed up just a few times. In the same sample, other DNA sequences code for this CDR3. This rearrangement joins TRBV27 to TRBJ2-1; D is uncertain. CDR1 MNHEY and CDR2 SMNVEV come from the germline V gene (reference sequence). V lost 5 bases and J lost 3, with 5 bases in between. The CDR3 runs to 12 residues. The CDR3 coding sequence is TGTGCCAGCAGTAGCCTCTACAATGAGCAGTTCTTC. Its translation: CASSSLYNEQFF.

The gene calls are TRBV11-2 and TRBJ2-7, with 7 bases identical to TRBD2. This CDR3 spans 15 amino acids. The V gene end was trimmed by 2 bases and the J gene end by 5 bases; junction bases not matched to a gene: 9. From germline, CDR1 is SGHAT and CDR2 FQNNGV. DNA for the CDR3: TGTGCCAGCAGCTTATCTTCGGCGGGAGTCAACGAGCAGTACTTC. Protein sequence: CASSLSSAGVNEQYF. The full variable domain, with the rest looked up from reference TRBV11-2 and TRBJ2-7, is EAGVAQSPRYKIIEKRQSVAFWCNPISGHATLYWYQQILGQGPKLLIQFQNNGVVDDSQLPKDRFSAERLKGVDSTLKIQPAKLEDSAVYLCASSLSSAGVNEQYFGPGTRLTVT.

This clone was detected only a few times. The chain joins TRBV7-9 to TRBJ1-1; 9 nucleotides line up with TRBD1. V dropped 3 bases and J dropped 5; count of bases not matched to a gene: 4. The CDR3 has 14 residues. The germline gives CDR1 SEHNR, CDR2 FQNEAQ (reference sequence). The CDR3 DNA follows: TGTGCCAGCAGCTTCGGGACAGGGAGGACTGAAGCTTTCTTT. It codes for CASSFGTGRTEAFF.

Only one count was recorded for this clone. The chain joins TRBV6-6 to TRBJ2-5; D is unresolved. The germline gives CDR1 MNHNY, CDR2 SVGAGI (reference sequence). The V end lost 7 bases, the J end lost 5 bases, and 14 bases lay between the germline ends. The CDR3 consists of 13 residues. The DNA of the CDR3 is TGTGCCAGCACCTACCTGGCGAGGGAGACCCAGTACTTC. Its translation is CASTYLARETQYF.

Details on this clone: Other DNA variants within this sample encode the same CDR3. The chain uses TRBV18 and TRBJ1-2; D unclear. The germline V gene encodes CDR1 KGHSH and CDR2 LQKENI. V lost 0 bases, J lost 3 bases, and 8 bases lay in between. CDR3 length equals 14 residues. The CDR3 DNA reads TGTGCCAGCTCACCACCGGGGTTGGACTATGGCTACACCTTC. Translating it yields CASSPPGLDYGYTF.

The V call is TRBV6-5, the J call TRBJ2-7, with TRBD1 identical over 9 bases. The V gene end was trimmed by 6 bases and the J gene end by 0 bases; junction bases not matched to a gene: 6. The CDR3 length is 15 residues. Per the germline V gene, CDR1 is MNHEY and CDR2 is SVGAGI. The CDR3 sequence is CASRGDRGSSYEQYF. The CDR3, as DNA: TGTGCCAGCAGGGGAGACAGGGGGAGCTCCTACGAGCAGTACTTC.

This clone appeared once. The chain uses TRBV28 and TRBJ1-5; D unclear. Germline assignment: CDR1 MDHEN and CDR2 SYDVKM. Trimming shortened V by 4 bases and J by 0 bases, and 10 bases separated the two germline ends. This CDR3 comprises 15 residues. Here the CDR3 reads CASSSTGNSNQPQHF. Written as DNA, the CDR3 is TGTGCCAGCAGTTCCACTGGGAATAGCAATCAGCCCCAGCATTTT.